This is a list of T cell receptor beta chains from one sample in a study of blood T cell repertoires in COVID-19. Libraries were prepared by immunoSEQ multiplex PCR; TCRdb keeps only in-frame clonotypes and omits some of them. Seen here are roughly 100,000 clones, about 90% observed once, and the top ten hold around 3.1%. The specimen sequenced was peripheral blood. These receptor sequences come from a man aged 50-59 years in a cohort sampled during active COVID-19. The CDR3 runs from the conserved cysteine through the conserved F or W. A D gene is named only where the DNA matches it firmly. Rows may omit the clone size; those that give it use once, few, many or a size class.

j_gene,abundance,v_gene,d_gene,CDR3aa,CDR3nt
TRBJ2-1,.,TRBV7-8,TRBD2,CASSLALASGGNEQFF,TGTGCCAGCAGCTTAGCGTTGGCTAGCGGGGGGAATGAGCAGTTCTTC
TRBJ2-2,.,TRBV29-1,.,CSVQSPNTGELFF,TGCAGCGTGCAAAGCCCGAACACCGGGGAGCTGTTTTTT
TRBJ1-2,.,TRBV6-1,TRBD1,CASSESAGTGGYGYTF,TGTGCCAGCAGTGAATCCGCCGGGACAGGGGGCTATGGCTACACCTTC
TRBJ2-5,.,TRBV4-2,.,CASSQDSRAPETQYF,TGTGCCAGCAGCCAAGATTCGAGGGCCCCAGAGACCCAGTACTTC
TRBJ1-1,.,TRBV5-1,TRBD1,CASSLEGTGGTEAFF,TGCGCCAGCAGCTTGGAAGGGACAGGAGGTACTGAAGCTTTCTTT
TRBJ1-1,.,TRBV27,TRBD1,CASSTRQGARDEAFF,TGTGCCAGCAGTACAAGACAGGGGGCCCGCGACGAAGCTTTCTTT
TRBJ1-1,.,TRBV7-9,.,CASSLGLPHTEAFF,TGTGCCAGCAGCTTAGGACTTCCCCACACTGAAGCTTTCTTT
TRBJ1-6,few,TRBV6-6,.,CASKERGNSPLHF,TGTGCCAGCAAAGAGCGCGGTAATTCACCCCTCCACTTT
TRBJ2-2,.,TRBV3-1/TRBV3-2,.,CASSQGTNTGELFF,TGTGCCAGCAGCCAAGGGACAAACACCGGGGAGCTGTTTTTT
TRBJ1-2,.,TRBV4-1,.,CASSQDRQGSNGYTF,TGCGCCAGCAGCCAAGATCGGCAGGGGAGCAATGGCTACACCTTC
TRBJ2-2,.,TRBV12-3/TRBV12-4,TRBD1,CASRMTGAGELFF,TGTGCCAGCAGGATGACAGGGGCCGGGGAGCTGTTTTTT
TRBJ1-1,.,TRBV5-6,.,CASSFSPAGNTEAFF,TGTGCCAGCAGCTTTTCCCCGGCGGGAAACACTGAAGCTTTCTTT
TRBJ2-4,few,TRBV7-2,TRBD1,CASSLGQGLGIQYF,TGTGCCAGCAGCTTAGGACAGGGGCTGGGCATTCAGTACTTC
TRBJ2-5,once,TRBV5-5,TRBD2,CASSFGGMETQYF,TGTGCCAGCAGCTTCGGGGGGATGGAGACCCAGTACTTC
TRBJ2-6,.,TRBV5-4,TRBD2,CASSQGGGSGANVLTF,TGTGCCAGCAGTCAAGGCGGGGGCTCTGGGGCCAACGTCCTGACTTTC
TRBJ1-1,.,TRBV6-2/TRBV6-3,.,CASSYGGGYPATEAFF,TGTGCCAGCAGTTACGGGGGGGGATATCCTGCCACTGAAGCTTTCTTT
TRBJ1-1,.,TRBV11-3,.,CASSLEWGSEAFF,TGTGCCAGCAGCTTAGAATGGGGCTCTGAAGCTTTCTTT
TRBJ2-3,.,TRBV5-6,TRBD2,CASSLDLAGNTQYF,TGTGCCAGCAGCTTGGATCTAGCGGGGAATACGCAGTATTTT
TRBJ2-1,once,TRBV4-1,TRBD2,CASSPREGGQYNEQFF,TGCGCCAGCAGCCCCCGGGAGGGGGGGCAGTACAATGAGCAGTTCTTC
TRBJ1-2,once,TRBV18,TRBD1,CASSPFAGGNYGYTF,TGTGCCAGCTCACCGTTTGCAGGGGGAAATTATGGCTACACCTTC
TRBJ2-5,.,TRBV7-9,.,CASTQNGGVGETQYF,TGTGCCAGCACCCAAAATGGAGGGGTCGGAGAGACCCAGTACTTC
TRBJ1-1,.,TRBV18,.,CASSATSGVTEAFF,TGTGCCAGCTCAGCCACTTCCGGGGTCACTGAAGCTTTCTTT
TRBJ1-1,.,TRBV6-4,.,CASSSAPGPHRVNTEAFF,TGTGCCAGCAGTAGCGCCCCCGGTCCACATCGAGTGAACACTGAAGCTTTCTTT
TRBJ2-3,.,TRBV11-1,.,CASSLAGATDTQYF,TGTGCCAGCAGCTTAGCGGGGGCCACAGATACGCAGTATTTT
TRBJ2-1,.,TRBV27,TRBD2,CASSFKRGTYNEQFF,TGTGCCAGCAGTTTTAAGCGGGGAACTTACAATGAGCAGTTCTTC
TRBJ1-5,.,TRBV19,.,CASRRQANQPQHF,TGTGCCAGTAGGAGACAGGCCAATCAGCCCCAGCATTTT
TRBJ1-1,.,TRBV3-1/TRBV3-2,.,CASSPRPMGDWYTEAFF,TGTGCCAGCAGCCCACGACCAATGGGGGACTGGTACACTGAAGCTTTCTTT
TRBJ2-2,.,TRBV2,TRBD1,CASSGQGGSVGELFF,TGTGCCAGCAGCGGACAGGGGGGGTCAGTCGGGGAGCTGTTTTTT
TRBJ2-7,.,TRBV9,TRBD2,CASSARSGASYEQYF,TGTGCCAGCAGCGCGAGGAGCGGGGCCAGCTACGAGCAGTACTTC
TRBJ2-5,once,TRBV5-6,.,CASISTDRSQETQYF,TGTGCCAGCATCTCCACGGACAGATCGCAAGAGACCCAGTACTTC
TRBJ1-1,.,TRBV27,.,CASSPQRGPEAFF,TGTGCCAGCAGTCCCCAAAGGGGCCCCGAAGCTTTCTTT
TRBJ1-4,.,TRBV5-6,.,CASRWALPREKLFF,TGTGCCAGCAGATGGGCCTTACCACGGGAAAAACTGTTTTTT
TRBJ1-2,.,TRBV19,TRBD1,CASTTRGKRGYTF,TGTGCCAGTACTACCAGGGGGAAGCGAGGCTACACCTTC
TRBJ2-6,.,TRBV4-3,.,CASSQDSPGANVLTF,TGCGCCAGCAGCCAAGACTCCCCTGGGGCCAACGTCCTGACTTTC
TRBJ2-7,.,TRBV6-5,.,CASSILYEQYF,TGTGCCAGCAGTATTCTCTACGAGCAGTACTTC
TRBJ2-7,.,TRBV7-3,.,CASSQGLGSSYEQYF,TGTGCCAGCAGCCAGGGACTGGGGAGCTCCTACGAGCAGTACTTC
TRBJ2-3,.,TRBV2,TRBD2,CASSDFSGSSTDTQYF,TGTGCCAGCAGTGATTTTAGCGGGTCTAGCACAGATACGCAGTATTTT
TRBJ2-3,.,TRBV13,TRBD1,CASSFGQGTDTQYF,TGTGCCAGCAGCTTCGGACAGGGTACGGATACGCAGTATTTT
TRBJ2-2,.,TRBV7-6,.,CASSLTSSGELFF,TGTGCCAGCAGCTTGACTAGTTCCGGGGAGCTGTTTTTT
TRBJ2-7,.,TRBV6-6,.,CASSSSSKTYEQYF,TGTGCCAGCAGTTCATCAAGCAAGACCTACGAGCAGTACTTC
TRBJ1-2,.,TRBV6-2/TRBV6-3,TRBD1,CASSYLDRADGYTF,TGTGCCAGCAGTTACCTGGACAGGGCGGATGGCTACACCTTC
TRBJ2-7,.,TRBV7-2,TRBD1,CASSLDRGAYEQYF,TGTGCCAGCAGCTTGGACAGGGGAGCATACGAGCAGTACTTC
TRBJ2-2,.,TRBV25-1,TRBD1,CASGGTGHTGELFF,TGTGCCAGCGGTGGGACAGGGCACACCGGGGAGCTGTTTTTT
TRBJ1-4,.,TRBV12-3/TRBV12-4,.,CASRGRGGEKLFF,TGTGCCAGCCGCGGCCGTGGCGGGGAAAAACTGTTTTTT